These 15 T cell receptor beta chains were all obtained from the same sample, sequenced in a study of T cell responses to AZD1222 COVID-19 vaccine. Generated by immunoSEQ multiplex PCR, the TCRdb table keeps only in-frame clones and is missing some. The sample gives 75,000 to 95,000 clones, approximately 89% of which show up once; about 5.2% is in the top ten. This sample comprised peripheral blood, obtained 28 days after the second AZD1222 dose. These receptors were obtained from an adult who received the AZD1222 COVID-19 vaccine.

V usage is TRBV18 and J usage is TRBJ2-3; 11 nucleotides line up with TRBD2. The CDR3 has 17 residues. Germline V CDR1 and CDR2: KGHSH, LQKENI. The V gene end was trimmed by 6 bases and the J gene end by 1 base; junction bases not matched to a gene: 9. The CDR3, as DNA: TGTGCCAGCTCCCTCACTAGCGGGGGCACCGGCACAGATACGCAGTATTTT. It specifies CASSLTSGGTGTDTQYF.

DNA of the CDR3: TGTGCCAGCAGGAAGGGTTTAGGGAACACAGATACGCAGTATTTT. It yields the protein CASRKGLGNTDTQYF. This rearrangement joins TRBV6-4 to TRBJ2-3, with D hard to call. Trimming stripped 6 bases from V and 2 bases from J, with 15 bases between. The CDR3 has 15 amino acids. Germline-derived CDR1 and CDR2 are MRHNA and SNTAGT.

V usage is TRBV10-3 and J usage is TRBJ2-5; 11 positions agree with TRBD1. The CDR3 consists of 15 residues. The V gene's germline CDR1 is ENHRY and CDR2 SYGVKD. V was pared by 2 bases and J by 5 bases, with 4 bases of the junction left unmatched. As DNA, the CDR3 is TGTGCCATCAGTGAGCCCGGGACAGGGGGGGAGACCCAGTACTTC. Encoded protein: CAISEPGTGGETQYF.

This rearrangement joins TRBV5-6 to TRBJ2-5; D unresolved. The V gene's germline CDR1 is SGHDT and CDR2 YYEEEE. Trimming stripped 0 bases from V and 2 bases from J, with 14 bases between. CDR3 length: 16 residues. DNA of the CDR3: TGTGCCAGCAGCTTGGTAGCCGGGCGGATTCAAGAGACCCAGTACTTC. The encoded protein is CASSLVAGRIQETQYF.

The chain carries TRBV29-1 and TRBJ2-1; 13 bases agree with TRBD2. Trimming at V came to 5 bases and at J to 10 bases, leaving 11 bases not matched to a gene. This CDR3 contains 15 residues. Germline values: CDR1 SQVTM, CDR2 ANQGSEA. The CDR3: CSVSSRGTSGAEQFF. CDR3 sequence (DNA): TGCAGCGTTTCTTCCCGTGGGACTAGCGGGGCCGAGCAGTTCTTC.

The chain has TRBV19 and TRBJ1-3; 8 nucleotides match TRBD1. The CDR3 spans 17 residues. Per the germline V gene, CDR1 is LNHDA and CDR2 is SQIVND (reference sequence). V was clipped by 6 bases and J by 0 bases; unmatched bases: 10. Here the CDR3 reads CASSRTGTLSSGNTIYF. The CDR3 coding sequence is TGTGCCAGTAGCCGGACAGGGACTCTGAGCTCTGGAAACACCATATATTTT.

CDR3 sequence (DNA): TGTGCCAGCAGCTTGAAAACGTTCTACGAGCAGTACGTC. Its protein is CASSLKTFYEQYV. The J gene is TRBJ2-7, the V gene TRBV5-6; no firm D call. Looked up from germline, CDR1 is SGHDT and CDR2 is YYEEEE. Trimming left V 1 base short and J 3 bases short, with 8 bases between. The CDR3 length is 13 residues.

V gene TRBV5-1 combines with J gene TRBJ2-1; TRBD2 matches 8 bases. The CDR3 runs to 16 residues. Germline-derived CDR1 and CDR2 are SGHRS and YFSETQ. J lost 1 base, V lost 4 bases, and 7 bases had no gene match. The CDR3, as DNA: TGCGCCAGCAGCCCCGGGGGGGGCGGGTCCTACAATGAGCAGTTCTTC. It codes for CASSPGGGGSYNEQFF.

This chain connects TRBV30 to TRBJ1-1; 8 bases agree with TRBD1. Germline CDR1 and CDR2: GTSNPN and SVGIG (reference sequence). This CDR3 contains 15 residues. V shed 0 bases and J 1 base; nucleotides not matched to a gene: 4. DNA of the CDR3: TGTGCCTGGAGTGTACAAGGGACAGGGAACACTGAAGCTTTCTTT. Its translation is CAWSVQGTGNTEAFF.

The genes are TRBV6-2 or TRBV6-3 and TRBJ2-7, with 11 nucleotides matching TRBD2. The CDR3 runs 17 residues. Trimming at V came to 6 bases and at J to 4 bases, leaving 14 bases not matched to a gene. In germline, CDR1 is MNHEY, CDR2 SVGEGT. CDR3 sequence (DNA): TGTGCCAGCAGCGACCGAAGTATAGCGGGGGGGCCGTACGAGCAGTACGTC. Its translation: CASSDRSIAGGPYEQYV.

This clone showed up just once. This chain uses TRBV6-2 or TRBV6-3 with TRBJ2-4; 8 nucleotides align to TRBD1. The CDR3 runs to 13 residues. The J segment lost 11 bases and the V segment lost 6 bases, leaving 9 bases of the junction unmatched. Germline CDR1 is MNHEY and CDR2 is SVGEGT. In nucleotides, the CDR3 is TGTGCCAGCAGCCAAAGCGGACAGGGCGTTCAGTACTTC. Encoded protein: CASSQSGQGVQYF.

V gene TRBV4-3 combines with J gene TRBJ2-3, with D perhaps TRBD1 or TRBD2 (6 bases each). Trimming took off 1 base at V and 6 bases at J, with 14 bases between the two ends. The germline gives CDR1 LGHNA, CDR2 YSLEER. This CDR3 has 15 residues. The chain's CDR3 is CASSQAPGEADTQYF. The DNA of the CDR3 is TGCGCCAGCAGCCAAGCCCCAGGGGAGGCGGATACGCAGTATTTT.

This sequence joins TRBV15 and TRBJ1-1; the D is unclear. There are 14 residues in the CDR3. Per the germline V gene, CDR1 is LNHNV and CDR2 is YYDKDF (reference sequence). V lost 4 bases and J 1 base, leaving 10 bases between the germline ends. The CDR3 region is CATSIPGWNTEAFF. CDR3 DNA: TGTGCCACCAGCATCCCCGGATGGAACACTGAAGCTTTCTTT.

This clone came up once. CDR3 protein: CASSGGDRAPSYTF. The CDR3 region has the DNA TGTGCCAGCAGCGGGGGGGACAGGGCACCCAGCTACACCTTC. The V gene is TRBV7-9, the J gene TRBJ1-2; 9 positions agree with TRBD1. CDR3 length equals 14 residues. CDR1 is SEHNR, CDR2 FQNEAQ, per germline (reference sequence). The J segment lost 9 bases and the V segment lost 5 bases, leaving 10 bases of the junction unmatched.

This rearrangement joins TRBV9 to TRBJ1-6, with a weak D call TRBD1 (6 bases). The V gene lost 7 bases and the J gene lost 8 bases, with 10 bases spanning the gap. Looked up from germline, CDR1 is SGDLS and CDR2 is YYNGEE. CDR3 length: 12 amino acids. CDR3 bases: TGTGCCAGCGCTCGACAGGATTCACCCCTCCACTTT. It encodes CASARQDSPLHF.